The 18 T cell receptor beta chains below come from one sample, sequenced in a study of cytomegalovirus exposure and HLA in healthy donors. Primers: 60 Vbeta forward and 13 Jbeta reverse. Method: immunoSEQ multiplex PCR; TCRdb's copy keeps in-frame clones and lacks some. The data show about 200,000 clones, around 75% seen once. The sequenced sample consisted of PBMCs. These receptors all come from a woman between 50 and 59 years old in good health and CMV-seronegative.

This clone has only a few counts. The rearrangement links TRBV5-1 to TRBJ2-7, with D perhaps TRBD2 (6 bases). The CDR3 runs to 16 residues. V gave up 3 bases and J gave up 2 bases, with 18 bases separating them. Germline CDR1 is SGHRS and CDR2 is YFSETQ. The CDR3 region has the DNA TGCGCCAGCAGCTCCGGCCTGGGCGGGGCTACCTACGAGCAGTACTTC. Encoded protein: CASSSGLGGATYEQYF.

CDR3 DNA sequence: TGTGCCAGCAGGCCCACAGGGGGCGGCGGTGGCTACACCTTC. Its protein is CASRPTGGGGGYTF. The chain combines TRBV6-5 with TRBJ1-2, with 9 bases fitting TRBD1. Germline values: CDR1 MNHEY, CDR2 SVGAGI. The CDR3 covers 14 residues. Trimming cost V 6 bases and J 7 bases; bases outside gene matches: 9.

This clone was seen more than once but under ten times. The chain is built from TRBV7-9 and TRBJ2-4; 8 bases agree with TRBD1. V lost 4 bases and J lost 14; bases outside the gene matches: 7. The length of the CDR3 is 12 residues. CDR1 is SEHNR, CDR2 FQNEAQ, per germline (reference sequence). In DNA, the CDR3 is TGTGCCAGCAGCTCGAGACAGGGGCTGGAGTACTTC. Its protein is CASSSRQGLEYF.

This chain joins TRBV5-4 and TRBJ2-7; 9 positions match TRBD2. The junction had 6 bases not matched to a gene; V was cut back by 1 base and J by 4 bases. Looked up from germline, CDR1 is SGHNT and CDR2 is YYREEE (reference sequence). This CDR3 has 15 residues. The CDR3 bases are TGTGCCAGCAGCTTGATGGGCGGGAGGGGGTACGAGCAGTACTTC. It yields the protein CASSLMGGRGYEQYF.

CDR3 coding DNA: TGTGCCAGCAGCCAAGATATTTTCGGGGGGCATGACACTGAAGCTTTCTTT. It codes for CASSQDIFGGHDTEAFF. The chain is built from TRBV14 and TRBJ1-1; a possible D gene is TRBD1 (6 bases). The CDR3 has 17 amino acids. The V end was cut by 0 bases, the J end by 3 bases, with 17 bases between. Germline CDR1 SGHDN, CDR2 FVKESK.

V gene TRBV10-2 combines with J gene TRBJ1-4; 10 bases are shared with TRBD1. The CDR3 consists of 12 residues. Germline CDR1 and CDR2: WSHSY and SAAADI. With V trimmed by 8 bases and J by 7 bases, 1 base remained unmatched. CDR3 region: CASGDRGEKLFF. CDR3 coding DNA: TGCGCCAGCGGGGACAGGGGTGAAAAACTGTTTTTT.

This chain connects TRBV4-2 to TRBJ1-1; D is possibly TRBD1 (5 bases). The CDR3 consists of 18 residues. Trimming left V 1 base short and J 0 bases short, with 18 bases between. Germline V gene lookup returns CDR1 LGHNA and CDR2 YNFKEQ. CDR3 protein: CASSQAMWGGGMNTEAFF. DNA of the CDR3: TGTGCCAGCAGCCAAGCAATGTGGGGCGGAGGGATGAACACTGAAGCTTTCTTT.

The rearrangement uses TRBV18 and TRBJ1-1; 7 bases are shared with TRBD1. The CDR3 contains 13 residues. With V trimmed by 6 bases and J by 7 bases, 8 bases remained unmatched. CDR1 and CDR2 from the germline V gene are KGHSH and LQKENI. The CDR3 bases are TGTGCCAGCTCGGAGGACAGGCACGGTGAAGCTTTCTTT. It translates to CASSEDRHGEAFF.

The chain recombines TRBV28 with TRBJ1-3, with D perhaps matching TRBD1 (6 bases). CDR1 is MDHEN, CDR2 SYDVKM, per germline. The CDR3 extends over 15 amino acids. V shed 4 bases and J shed 8 bases, with 18 bases lying between them. The CDR3 spells CASSSPHRAADTIYF. The CDR3 nucleotides read TGTGCCAGCAGTTCCCCGCACAGGGCCGCGGACACCATATATTTT.

The sample holds one count of this clone. The V and J genes are TRBV29-1 and TRBJ2-3, with TRBD2 matching 8 bases. Germline V gives CDR1 SQVTM, CDR2 ANQGSEA. The V segment lost 2 bases and the J segment 4 bases; nucleotides outside the gene matches: 8. The CDR3 consists of 15 residues. The CDR3: CSVELGAGVSDTQYF. For the CDR3, the DNA is TGCAGCGTTGAACTGGGAGCGGGAGTATCAGATACGCAGTATTTT.

J is TRBJ2-1 and V is TRBV9, with TRBD2 matching 8 bases. V gave up 0 bases and J gave up 13 bases; unmatched junction bases: 3. The CDR3 extends over 12 amino acids. Germline V gives CDR1 SGDLS, CDR2 YYNGEE. The CDR3: CASSVGGGYQFF. CDR3 sequence (DNA): TGTGCCAGCAGCGTAGGCGGGGGGTATCAGTTCTTC.

The chain joins TRBV7-2 to TRBJ2-7; TRBD1 agrees at 7 bases. CDR1 is SGHTA and CDR2 is FQGNSA in the germline V gene. The CDR3 runs 14 residues. With 4 bases clipped from V and 12 bases from J, the junction kept 15 bases outside the gene matches. CDR3 coding DNA: TGTGCCAGCAGCTCAAGCCCAGGTGTGACAGGGTGGTACTTC. Translated, it gives CASSSSPGVTGWYF.

V and J are TRBV11-3 and TRBJ2-7; 7 nucleotides match TRBD1. The germline CDR1 and CDR2 sequences are SGHNT and YENEEA. CDR3 length: 14 amino acids. V was clipped by 1 base and J by 4 bases; unmatched bases: 4. The DNA for the CDR3 is TGTGCCAGCAGCTTAGGTGGGACAGAGTACGAGCAGTACTTC. Translating it yields CASSLGGTEYEQYF.

The V call is TRBV6-5, the J call TRBJ2-5; 10 bases match TRBD1. The closer fit of TRBJ2-7 to the DNA end suggests the J call may be wrong. The CDR3 runs to 15 residues. The germline CDR1 and CDR2 sequences are MNHEY and SVGAGI. The CDR3 protein is CASSSRDRGSYEQYF. The DNA of the CDR3 is TGTGCCAGCAGTTCCCGGGACAGGGGCTCCTACGAGCAGTACTTC.

This chain links TRBV11-2 with TRBJ1-6, with 7 bases that match TRBD1. The germline V gene has CDR1 SGHAT and CDR2 FQNNGV. J gave up 9 bases and V 4 bases, and 12 bases lay outside the gene matches. This CDR3 region has 16 residues. CDR3 bases: TGTGCCAGCAGCTATAGCTTGACAGGGAAGGGTTCACCCCTCCACTTT. This codes for CASSYSLTGKGSPLHF.

Points on this clone: The sample holds other DNA sequences that translate to the same CDR3. J is TRBJ2-2 and V is TRBV19; 8 nucleotides match TRBD2. The germline CDR1 and CDR2 sequences are LNHDA and SQIVND (reference sequence). The V segment lost 5 bases and the J segment 4 bases; nucleotides outside the gene matches: 3. There are 14 residues in the CDR3. The CDR3 sequence is CASSPLAGTGELFF. CDR3 sequence (DNA): TGTGCCAGTAGTCCCCTAGCGGGCACCGGGGAGCTGTTTTTT.

This clone turned up a few times. V is TRBV5-4 and J is TRBJ1-4; no reliable D call. With 0 bases removed from V and 0 bases from J, the gap between germline ends came to 3 bases. CDR1 is SGHNT, CDR2 YYREEE, per germline (reference sequence). The length of the CDR3 is 14 residues. In nucleotides, the CDR3 is TGTGCCAGCAGCTTGGGCGCAACTAATGAAAAACTGTTTTTT. This translates into CASSLGATNEKLFF.

V and J are TRBV5-5 and TRBJ1-5; D is perhaps TRBD1 (6 bases). From germline, CDR1 is SGHKS and CDR2 YYEKEE (reference sequence). The CDR3 extends over 14 amino acids. V lost 6 bases to trimming and J lost 4 bases, with 14 bases between them. CDR3: CASNPSTGNQPQHF. CDR3 sequence (DNA): TGTGCCAGCAACCCCTCAACAGGGAATCAGCCCCAGCATTTT.